Below are 14 T cell receptor beta chains sequenced from a single sample in a study of blood T cell repertoires in COVID-19. TCRdb's copy holds only in-frame clones and misses some; the assay was immunoSEQ multiplex PCR. Among hundreds of thousands of clones, approximately 85% were seen once, and the ten largest hold approximately 1%. Sample: PBMCs or T cells enriched from blood (not recorded which). These receptors came from a woman aged 25 to 45 who had recovered from COVID-19.

V usage is TRBV5-1 and J usage is TRBJ1-1; D remains ambiguous. The CDR3 runs to 13 residues. The germline V gene has CDR1 SGHRS and CDR2 YFSETQ. V lost 2 bases and J 5 bases, leaving 10 bases between the germline ends. CDR3: CASSFSEGTEAFF. The CDR3 region has the DNA TGCGCCAGCAGCTTCAGTGAGGGTACTGAAGCTTTCTTT. The full variable domain, its missing parts supplied by reference TRBV5-1 and TRBJ1-1, is KAGVTQTPRYLIKTRGQQVTLSCSPISGHRSVSWYQQTPGQGLQFLFEYFSETQRNKGNFPGRFSGRQFSNSRSEMNVSTLELGDSALYLCASSFSEGTEAFFGQGTRLTVV.

This clone showed up many times. This sample also contains other DNA sequences that code for the same CDR3. V and J are TRBV18 and TRBJ1-1, with unresolved D. The CDR3 runs to 13 residues. The germline V and J ends were trimmed by 4 bases and 1 base, with 7 bases remaining between them. Germline V gene data show CDR1 as KGHSH and CDR2 as LQKENI. CDR3 nucleotides: TGTGCCAGCTCACTGCAGGCGAACACTGAAGCTTTCTTT. It specifies CASSLQANTEAFF.

The chain combines TRBV7-3 with TRBJ1-1; D not resolved. CDR1 and CDR2 from the germline V gene are SGHTA and FQGTGA. Between the trimmed V and J ends, which lost 5 bases and 0 bases, there was a span of 10 bases. The CDR3 runs 14 residues. The CDR3: CASSVDGVNTEAFF. The CDR3, as DNA: TGTGCCAGCAGCGTGGACGGGGTGAACACTGAAGCTTTCTTT. Based on the CDR3 plus reference TRBV7-3 and TRBJ1-1, the full variable domain is GAGVSQTPSNKVTEKGKYVELRCDPISGHTALYWYRQSLGQGPEFLIYFQGTGAADDSGLPNDRFFAVRPEGSVSTLKIQRTERGDSAVYLCASSVDGVNTEAFFGQGTRLTVV.

The genes are TRBV11-2 and TRBJ2-7, with 10 bases aligning to TRBD2. Germline CDR1 and CDR2: SGHAT and FQNNGV. J lost 4 bases, V lost 5 bases, and 11 bases had no gene match. The CDR3 runs 16 residues. The chain's CDR3 is CASSRAGGPIFYEQYF. CDR3 sequence (DNA): TGTGCCAGCAGCAGAGCGGGAGGGCCTATTTTTTACGAGCAGTACTTC.

The chain combines TRBV4-1 with TRBJ1-5; weak D call: TRBD1 (6 bases). This CDR3 has 17 residues. Trimming removed 0 bases at V and 2 bases at J, with 14 bases between. Germline CDR1 and CDR2: MGHRA and YSYEKL. The CDR3 coding sequence is TGCGCCAGCAGCCAAGAGTCCACGCCAGGGGGCAATCAGCCCCAGCATTTT. Translated, it gives CASSQESTPGGNQPQHF.

J is TRBJ2-2 and V is TRBV6-6; D may be TRBD1 (6 bases). This CDR3 is 15 amino acids long. In germline, CDR1 is MNHNY, CDR2 SVGAGI (reference sequence). V dropped 4 bases and J dropped 1 base, with 10 bases sitting between them. The CDR3 spells CASSSRGRNTGELFF. DNA for the CDR3: TGTGCCAGCAGTTCGAGGGGGAGGAACACCGGGGAGCTGTTTTTT.

The rearrangement links TRBV5-1 to TRBJ1-1; D is uncertain. This CDR3 is built from 14 residues. Germline V gene data show CDR1 as SGHRS and CDR2 as YFSETQ. Trimming pared 2 bases from V and 3 bases from J, leaving 11 bases between. Here the CDR3 DNA reads TGCGCCAGCAGCTTATCCGGGTTTTACACTGAAGCTTTCTTT. It encodes CASSLSGFYTEAFF. The full variable domain, its missing parts supplied by reference TRBV5-1 and TRBJ1-1, is KAGVTQTPRYLIKTRGQQVTLSCSPISGHRSVSWYQQTPGQGLQFLFEYFSETQRNKGNFPGRFSGRQFSNSRSEMNVSTLELGDSALYLCASSLSGFYTEAFFGQGTRLTVV.

The chain combines TRBV11-3 with TRBJ2-7, with 9 bases that match TRBD2. This CDR3 contains 18 residues. The germline CDR1 and CDR2 sequences are SGHNT and YENEEA. The V and J ends lost 1 base and 0 bases, in that order; junction bases with no gene match: 10. The CDR3 nucleotides read TGTGCCAGCAGCTTAGCAAGCGGGGGGTTATTGAGCTCCTACGAGCAGTACTTC. Amino acids: CASSLASGGLLSSYEQYF. Full variable domain (remainder filled in from reference TRBV11-3 and TRBJ2-7): EAGVVQSPRYKIIEKKQPVAFWCNPISGHNTLYWYLQNLGQGPELLIRYENEEAVDDSQLPKDRFSAERLKGVDSTLKIQPAELGDSAVYLCASSLASGGLLSSYEQYFGPGTRLTVT.

This chain links TRBV11-2 with TRBJ2-1; TRBD1 agrees at 9 bases. The CDR3 totals 15 residues. Germline V gene sequence: CDR1 SGHAT, CDR2 FQNNGV. J lost 9 bases, V lost 5 bases, and 11 bases had no gene match. CDR3: CASSIGQGIVREQFF. CDR3 sequence (DNA): TGTGCCAGCAGCATCGGACAGGGGATTGTTCGTGAGCAGTTCTTC.

V is TRBV6-2 or TRBV6-3 and J is TRBJ1-1, with D hard to call. Germline CDR1 MNHEY, CDR2 SVGEGT. The V and J ends lost 2 bases and 2 bases respectively, with 6 bases between them. The CDR3 spans 13 residues. The CDR3 DNA sequence: TGTGCCAGCAGTTACCGGGTAAACACTGAAGCTTTCTTT. Translated, it gives CASSYRVNTEAFF.

This rearrangement joins TRBV5-1 to TRBJ1-2; unclear D gene. This CDR3 spans 14 amino acids. In germline, CDR1 is SGHRS, CDR2 YFSETQ. V was trimmed by 4 bases and J by 4 bases, leaving 14 bases between them. As DNA, the CDR3 is TGCGCCAGCAGCCCCGCCACAGAGAGCTATGGCTACACCTTC. It yields the protein CASSPATESYGYTF.

This chain links TRBV3-1 (or the pseudogene TRBV3-2) with TRBJ2-7; TRBD2 is a possible D gene (7 bases). CDR1 and CDR2 from the germline V gene are LGHDT and YNNKEL (reference sequence). The length of the CDR3 is 15 residues. Between the trimmed V and J ends, which lost 3 bases and 2 bases, there was a span of 14 bases. CDR3 amino acids: CASSHLQGTTYEQYF. Written as DNA, the CDR3 is TGTGCCAGCAGCCATTTGCAGGGGACTACCTACGAGCAGTACTTC.

V gene TRBV30 combines with J gene TRBJ1-5, with D maybe TRBD1 (5 bases). The CDR3 totals 13 residues. The germline CDR1 and CDR2 sequences are GTSNPN and SVGIG (reference sequence). Trimming cost V 2 bases and J 3 bases, with 8 bases left between them. Written as DNA, the CDR3 is TGTGCCTGGAGTCAGGGCCCCAATCAGCCCCAGCATTTT. Its protein product is CAWSQGPNQPQHF.

This chain connects TRBV2 to TRBJ2-5, with TRBD1 matching 7 bases. V shed 4 bases and J 2 bases; nucleotides not matched to a gene: 4. This CDR3 is 14 amino acids long. Per the germline V gene, CDR1 is SNHLY and CDR2 is FYNNEI. The CDR3 DNA is TGTGCCAGCAGTGGGGGACAGCCTCAAGAGACCCAGTACTTC. Amino acid sequence: CASSGGQPQETQYF.